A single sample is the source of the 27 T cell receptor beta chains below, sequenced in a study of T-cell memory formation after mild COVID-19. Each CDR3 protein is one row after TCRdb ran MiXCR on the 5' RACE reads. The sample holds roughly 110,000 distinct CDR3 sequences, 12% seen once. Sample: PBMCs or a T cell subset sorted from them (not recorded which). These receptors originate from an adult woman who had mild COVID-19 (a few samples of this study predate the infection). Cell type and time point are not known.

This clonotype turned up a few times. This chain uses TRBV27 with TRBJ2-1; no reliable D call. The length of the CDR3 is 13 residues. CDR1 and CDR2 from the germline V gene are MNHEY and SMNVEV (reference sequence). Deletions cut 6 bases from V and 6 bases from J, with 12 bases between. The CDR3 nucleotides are TGTGCCAGCAGCTATACATGGGTCAATGAGCAGTTCTTC. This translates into CASSYTWVNEQFF.

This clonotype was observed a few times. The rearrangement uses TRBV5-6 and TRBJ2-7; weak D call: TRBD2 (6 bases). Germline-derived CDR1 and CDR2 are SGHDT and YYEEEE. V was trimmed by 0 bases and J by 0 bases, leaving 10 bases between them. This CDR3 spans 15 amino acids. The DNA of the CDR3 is TGTGCCAGCAGCTTGGGGCCCGGGAGCTCCTACGAGCAGTACTTC. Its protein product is CASSLGPGSSYEQYF. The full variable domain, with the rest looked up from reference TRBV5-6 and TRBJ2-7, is DAGVTQSPTHLIKTRGQQVTLRCSPKSGHDTVSWYQQALGQGPQFIFQYYEEEERQRGNFPDRFSGHQFPNYSSELNVNALLLGDSALYLCASSLGPGSSYEQYFGPGTRLTVT.

CDR3 in amino acids: CASSQWLNGELFF. CDR3 DNA: TGTGCCAGCAGCCAATGGCTGAACGGGGAGCTGTTTTTT. This rearrangement joins TRBV14 to TRBJ2-2; no clear D. The CDR3 is 13 amino acids. Per the germline V gene, CDR1 is SGHDN and CDR2 is FVKESK. The germline V and J ends were trimmed by 2 bases and 7 bases, with 8 bases remaining between them. Complete variable domain (other parts from reference TRBV14 and TRBJ2-2): EAGVTQFPSHSVIEKGQTVTLRCDPISGHDNLYWYRRVMGKEIKFLLHFVKESKQDESGMPNNRFLAERTGGTYSTLKVQPAELEDSGVYFCASSQWLNGELFFGEGSRLTVL.

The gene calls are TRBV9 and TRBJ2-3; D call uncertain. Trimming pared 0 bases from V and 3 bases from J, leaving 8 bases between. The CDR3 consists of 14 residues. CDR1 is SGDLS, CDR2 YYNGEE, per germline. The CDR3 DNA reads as TGTGCCAGCAGCGTAGGGGTGGGAACAGATACGCAGTATTTT. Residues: CASSVGVGTDTQYF.

This CDR3 reads CASSLEGIRGTPYGYTF. The CDR3 DNA reads as TGTGCCAGCAGCTTAGAGGGTATCCGGGGGACCCCCTATGGCTACACCTTC. V gene TRBV7-2 combines with J gene TRBJ1-2; possible D gene TRBD1, 5 bases. The V end lost 1 base, the J end lost 4 bases, and 19 bases lay between the germline ends. The germline V gene has CDR1 SGHTA and CDR2 FQGNSA. This CDR3 is built from 17 residues.

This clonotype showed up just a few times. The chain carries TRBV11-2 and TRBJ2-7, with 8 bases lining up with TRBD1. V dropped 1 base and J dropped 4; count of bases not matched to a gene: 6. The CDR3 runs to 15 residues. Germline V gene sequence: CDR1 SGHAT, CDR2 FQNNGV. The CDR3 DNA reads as TGTGCCAGCAGCTTAGCGACAGGGGTTTATTACGAGCAGTACTTC. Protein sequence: CASSLATGVYYEQYF.

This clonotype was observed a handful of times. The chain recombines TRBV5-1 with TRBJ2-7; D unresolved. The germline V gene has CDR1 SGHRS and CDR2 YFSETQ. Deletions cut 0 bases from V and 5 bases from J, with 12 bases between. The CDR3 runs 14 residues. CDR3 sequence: CASSLGFESNEQYF. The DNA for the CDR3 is TGCGCCAGCAGCTTGGGTTTTGAGAGTAACGAGCAGTACTTC. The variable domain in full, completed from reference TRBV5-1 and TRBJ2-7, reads KAGVTQTPRYLIKTRGQQVTLSCSPISGHRSVSWYQQTPGQGLQFLFEYFSETQRNKGNFPGRFSGRQFSNSRSEMNVSTLELGDSALYLCASSLGFESNEQYFGPGTRLTVT.

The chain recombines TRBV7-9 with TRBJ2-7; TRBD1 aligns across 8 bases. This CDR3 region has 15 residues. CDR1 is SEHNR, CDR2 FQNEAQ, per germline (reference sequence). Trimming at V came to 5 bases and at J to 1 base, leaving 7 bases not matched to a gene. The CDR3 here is CASSAQGAISYEQYF. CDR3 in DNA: TGTGCCAGCAGCGCGCAGGGGGCGATTTCCTACGAGCAGTACTTC.

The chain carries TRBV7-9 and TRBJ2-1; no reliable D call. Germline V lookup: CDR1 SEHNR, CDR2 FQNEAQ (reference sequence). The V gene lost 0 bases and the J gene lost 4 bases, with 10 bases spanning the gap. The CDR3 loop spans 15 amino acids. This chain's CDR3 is CASSLAQAWYNEQFF. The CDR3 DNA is TGTGCCAGCAGCTTAGCCCAGGCTTGGTACAATGAGCAGTTCTTC.

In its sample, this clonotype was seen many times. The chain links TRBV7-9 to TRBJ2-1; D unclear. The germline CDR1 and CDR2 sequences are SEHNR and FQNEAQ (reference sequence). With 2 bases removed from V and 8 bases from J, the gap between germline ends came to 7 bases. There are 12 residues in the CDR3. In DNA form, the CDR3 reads TGTGCCAGCAGCTTAATTAGGGATGAGCAGTTCTTC. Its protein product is CASSLIRDEQFF.

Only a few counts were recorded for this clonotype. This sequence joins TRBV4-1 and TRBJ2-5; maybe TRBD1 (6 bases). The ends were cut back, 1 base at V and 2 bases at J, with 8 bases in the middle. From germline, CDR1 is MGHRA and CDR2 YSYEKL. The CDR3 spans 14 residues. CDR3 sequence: CASSQVGGQETQYF. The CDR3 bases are TGCGCCAGCAGCCAAGTAGGGGGACAAGAGACCCAGTACTTC.

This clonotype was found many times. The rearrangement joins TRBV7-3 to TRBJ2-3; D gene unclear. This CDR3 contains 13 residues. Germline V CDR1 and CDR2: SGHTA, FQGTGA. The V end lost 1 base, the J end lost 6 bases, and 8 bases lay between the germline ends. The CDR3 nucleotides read TGTGCCAGCAGCTTAATCCTTCGGGATACGCAGTATTTT. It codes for CASSLILRDTQYF.

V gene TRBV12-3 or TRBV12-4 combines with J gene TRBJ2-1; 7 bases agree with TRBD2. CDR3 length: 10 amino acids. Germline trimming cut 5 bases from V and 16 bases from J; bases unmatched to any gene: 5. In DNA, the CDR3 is TGTGCCAGCAGTCCACTAGCGTATTTCTTC. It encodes CASSPLAYFF.

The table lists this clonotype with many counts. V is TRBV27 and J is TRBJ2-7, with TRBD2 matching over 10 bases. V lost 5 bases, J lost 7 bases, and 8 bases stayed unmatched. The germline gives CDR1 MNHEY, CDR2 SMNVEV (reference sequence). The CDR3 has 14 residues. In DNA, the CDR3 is TGTGCCAGCAGTCCGCTACTAGCGGGGAGGGAGCAGTACTTC. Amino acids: CASSPLLAGREQYF.

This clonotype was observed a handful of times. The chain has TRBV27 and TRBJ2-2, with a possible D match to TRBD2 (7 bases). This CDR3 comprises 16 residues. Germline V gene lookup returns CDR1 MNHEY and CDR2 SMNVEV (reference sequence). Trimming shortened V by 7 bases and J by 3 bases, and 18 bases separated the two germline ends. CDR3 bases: TGTGCCAGCACCCTGGTGGGGGGGCTTTACACCGGGGAGCTGTTTTTT. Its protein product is CASTLVGGLYTGELFF.

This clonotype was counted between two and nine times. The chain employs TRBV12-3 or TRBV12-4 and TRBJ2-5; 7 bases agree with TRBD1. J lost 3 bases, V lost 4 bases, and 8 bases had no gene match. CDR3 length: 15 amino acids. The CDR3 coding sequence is TGTGCCAGCAGTTGGGACAGAAATTTGGAAGAGACCCAGTACTTC. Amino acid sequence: CASSWDRNLEETQYF.

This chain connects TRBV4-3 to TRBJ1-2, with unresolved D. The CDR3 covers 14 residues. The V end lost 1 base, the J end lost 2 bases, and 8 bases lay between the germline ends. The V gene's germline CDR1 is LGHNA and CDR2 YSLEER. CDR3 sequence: CASSQGRLNYGYTF. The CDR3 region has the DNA TGCGCCAGCAGCCAAGGACGGCTAAACTATGGCTACACCTTC.

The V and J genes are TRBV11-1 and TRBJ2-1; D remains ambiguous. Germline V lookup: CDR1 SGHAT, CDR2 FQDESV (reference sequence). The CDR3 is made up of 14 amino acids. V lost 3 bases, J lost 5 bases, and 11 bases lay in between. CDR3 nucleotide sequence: TGTGCCAGCAGCTTGTTGGGTACTAACAATGAGCAGTTCTTC. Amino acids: CASSLLGTNNEQFF.

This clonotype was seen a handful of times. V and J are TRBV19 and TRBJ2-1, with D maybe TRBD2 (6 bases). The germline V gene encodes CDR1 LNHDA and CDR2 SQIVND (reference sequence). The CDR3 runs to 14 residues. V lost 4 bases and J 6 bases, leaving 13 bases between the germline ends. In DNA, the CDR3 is TGTGCCAGTAGTAAATCGGGACTCATCAATGAGCAGTTCTTC. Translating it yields CASSKSGLINEQFF.

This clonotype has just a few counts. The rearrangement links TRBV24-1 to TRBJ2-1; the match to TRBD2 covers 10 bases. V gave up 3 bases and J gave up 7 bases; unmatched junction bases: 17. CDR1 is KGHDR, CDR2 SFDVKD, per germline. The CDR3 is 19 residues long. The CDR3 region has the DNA TGTGCCACCAGTGATCCCCGCCGGGAGGCTAGCGGGAGTATTAATGAGCAGTTCTTC. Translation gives CATSDPRREASGSINEQFF.

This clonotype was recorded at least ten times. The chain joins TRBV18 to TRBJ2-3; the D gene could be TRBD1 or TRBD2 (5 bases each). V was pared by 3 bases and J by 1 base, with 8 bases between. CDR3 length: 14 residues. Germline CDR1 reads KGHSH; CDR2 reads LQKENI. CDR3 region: CASSPRDRTDTQYF. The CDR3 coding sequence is TGTGCCAGCTCACCCCGGGACCGCACAGATACGCAGTATTTT. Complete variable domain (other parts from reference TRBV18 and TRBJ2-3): NAGVMQNPRHLVRRRGQEARLRCSPMKGHSHVYWYRQLPEEGLKFMVYLQKENIIDESGMPKERFSAEFPKEGPSILRIQQVVRGDSAAYFCASSPRDRTDTQYFGPGTRLTVL.

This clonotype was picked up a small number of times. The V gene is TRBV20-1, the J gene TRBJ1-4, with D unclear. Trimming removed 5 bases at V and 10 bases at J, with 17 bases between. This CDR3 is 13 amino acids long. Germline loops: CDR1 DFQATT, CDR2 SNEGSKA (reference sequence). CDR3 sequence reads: CSAPGRAQRKLFF. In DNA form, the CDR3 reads TGCAGTGCTCCGGGGAGGGCCCAGAGAAAACTGTTTTTT.

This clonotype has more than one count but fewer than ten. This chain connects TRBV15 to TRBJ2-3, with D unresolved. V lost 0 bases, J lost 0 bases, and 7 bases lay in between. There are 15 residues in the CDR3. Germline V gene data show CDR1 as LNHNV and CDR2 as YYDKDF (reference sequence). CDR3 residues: CATSRDLGSTDTQYF. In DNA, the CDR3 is TGTGCCACCAGCAGAGATTTGGGGAGCACAGATACGCAGTATTTT.

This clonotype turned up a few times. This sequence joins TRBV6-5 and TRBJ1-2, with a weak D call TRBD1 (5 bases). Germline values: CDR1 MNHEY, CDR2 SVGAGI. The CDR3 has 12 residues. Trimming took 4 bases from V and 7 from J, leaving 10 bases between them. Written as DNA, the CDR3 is TGTGCCAGCAGTTGGGACGAAAGTGGCTACACCTTC. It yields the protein CASSWDESGYTF.

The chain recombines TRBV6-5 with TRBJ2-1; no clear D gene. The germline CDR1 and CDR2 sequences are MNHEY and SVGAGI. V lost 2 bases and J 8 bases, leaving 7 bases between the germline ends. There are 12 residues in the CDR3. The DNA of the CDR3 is TGTGCCAGCAGTTACATGGGATATGAGCAGTTCTTC. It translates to CASSYMGYEQFF.

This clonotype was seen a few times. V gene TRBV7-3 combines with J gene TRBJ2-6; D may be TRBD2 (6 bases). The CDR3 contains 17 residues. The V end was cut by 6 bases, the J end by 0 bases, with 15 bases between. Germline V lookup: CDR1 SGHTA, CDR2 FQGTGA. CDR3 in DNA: TGTGCCAGCAGTCGCGGGGCAGGCGACTCTGGGGCCAACGTCCTGACTTTC. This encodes CASSRGAGDSGANVLTF.

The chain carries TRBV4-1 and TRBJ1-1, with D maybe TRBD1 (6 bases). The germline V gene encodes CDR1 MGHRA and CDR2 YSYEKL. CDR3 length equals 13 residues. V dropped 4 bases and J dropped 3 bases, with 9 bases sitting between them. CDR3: CASSLGGHTEAFF. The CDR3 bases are TGCGCCAGCAGCCTAGGGGGTCACACTGAAGCTTTCTTT.